This T cell receptor (beta chain) was recovered during a study of persistence of HIV-infected CD4 T cells. For the study at large: The sample holds CD4+ T cells responsive to CMV or HIV-1 Gag. A couple of participants gave one leukapheresis sample; others gave up to roughly 180 mL blood repeatedly.

As to this clone: Its antigen is as yet unknown.

The immunoSEQ assay was version 4, run in survey mode. Template was genomic DNA at roughly 9.3 ng/uL, with up to 1 ug used per sample. The repertoire was sequenced with immunoSEQ multiplex PCR; TCRdb's copy has only in-frame clones and lacks some. The table includes about 40,000 clones, around 82% detected once. Study results and limitations: CMV- and Gag-responding cells had lower TCRbeta richness than CD3/CD28-responding cells.

The V and J ends lost 0 bases and 2 bases respectively, with 13 bases between them. Germline lookup yields CDR1 LGHNA and CDR2 YNFKEQ. This CDR3 is 16 amino acids long. Cells were stimulated with overlapping HIV-1 Gag 15-mer peptides. Memory cells lacking CD40L and CD69 with high CD45RO were sorted. The chain carries TRBV4-2 and TRBJ1-1; tentatively, D is TRBD1 (5 bases). The origin of this receptor is an adult man with HIV who was CMV-seropositive. Sequences were derived from CD4+ T cells sorted from PBMCs after approximately 19-hour stimulation, sampled from a patient who received antiretroviral therapy. CDR3 nucleotides: TGTGCCAGCAGCCAAGATAGGATGGGGGGAAACACTGAAGCTTTCTTT. It is translated as CASSQDRMGGNTEAFF.